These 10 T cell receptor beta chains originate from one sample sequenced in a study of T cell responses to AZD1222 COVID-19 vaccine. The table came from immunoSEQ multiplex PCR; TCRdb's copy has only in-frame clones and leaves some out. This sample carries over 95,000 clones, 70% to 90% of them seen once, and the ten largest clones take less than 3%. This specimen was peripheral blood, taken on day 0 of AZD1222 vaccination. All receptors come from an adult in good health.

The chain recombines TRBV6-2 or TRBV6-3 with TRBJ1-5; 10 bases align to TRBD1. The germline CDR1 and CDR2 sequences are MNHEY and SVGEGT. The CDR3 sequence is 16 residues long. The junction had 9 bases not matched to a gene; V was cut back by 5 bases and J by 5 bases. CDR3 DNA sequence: TGTGCCAGCAGTGCTAGACAGGGGGCGGTTTATCAGCCCCAGCATTTT. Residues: CASSARQGAVYQPQHF.

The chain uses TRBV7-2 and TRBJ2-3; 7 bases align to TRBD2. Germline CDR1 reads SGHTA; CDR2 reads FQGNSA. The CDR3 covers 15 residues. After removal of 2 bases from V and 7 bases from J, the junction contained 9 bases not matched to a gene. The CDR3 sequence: CASSLHGTNTNTQYF. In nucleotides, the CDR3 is TGTGCCAGCAGCTTACACGGGACTAACACGAATACGCAGTATTTT.

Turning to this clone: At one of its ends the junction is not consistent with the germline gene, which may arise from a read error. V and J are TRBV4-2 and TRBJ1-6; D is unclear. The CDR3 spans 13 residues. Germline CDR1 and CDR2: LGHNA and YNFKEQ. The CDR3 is CASRQGLDSPLHF. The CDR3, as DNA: TGTGCCAGCAGACAAGGACTGGATTCACCCCTCCACTTT.

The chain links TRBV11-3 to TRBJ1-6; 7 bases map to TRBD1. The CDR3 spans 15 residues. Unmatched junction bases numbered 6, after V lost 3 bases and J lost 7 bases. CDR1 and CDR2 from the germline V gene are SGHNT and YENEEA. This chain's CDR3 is CASSFKTGTNSPLHF. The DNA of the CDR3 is TGTGCCAGCAGCTTTAAGACAGGGACGAATTCACCCCTCCACTTT.

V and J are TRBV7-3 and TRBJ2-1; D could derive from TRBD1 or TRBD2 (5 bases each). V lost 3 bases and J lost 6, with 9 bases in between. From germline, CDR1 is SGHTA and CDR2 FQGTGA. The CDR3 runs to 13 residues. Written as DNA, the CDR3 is TGTGCCAGCAGCTTCGGGACCGCCAATGAGCAGTTCTTC. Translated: CASSFGTANEQFF. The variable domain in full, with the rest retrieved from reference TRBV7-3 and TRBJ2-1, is GAGVSQTPSNKVTEKGKYVELRCDPISGHTALYWYRQSLGQGPEFLIYFQGTGAADDSGLPNDRFFAVRPEGSVSTLKIQRTERGDSAVYLCASSFGTANEQFFGPGTRLTVL.

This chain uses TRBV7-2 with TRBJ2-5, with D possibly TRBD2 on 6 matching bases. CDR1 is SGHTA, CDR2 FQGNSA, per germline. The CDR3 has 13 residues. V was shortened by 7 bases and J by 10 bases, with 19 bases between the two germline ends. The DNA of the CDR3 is TGTGCCAGCACCAAGCGGGTCCCGGGGGTCCAGTACTTC. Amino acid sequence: CASTKRVPGVQYF. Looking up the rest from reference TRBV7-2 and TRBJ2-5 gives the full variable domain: GAGVSQSPSNKVTEKGKDVELRCDPISGHTALYWYRQSLGQGLEFLIYFQGNSAPDKSGLPSDRFSAERTGGSVSTLTIQRTQQEDSAVYLCASTKRVPGVQYFGPGTRLLVL.

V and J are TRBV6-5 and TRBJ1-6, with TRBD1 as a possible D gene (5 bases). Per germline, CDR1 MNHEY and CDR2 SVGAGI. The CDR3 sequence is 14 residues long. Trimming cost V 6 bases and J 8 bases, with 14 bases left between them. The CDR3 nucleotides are TGTGCCAGCAGGCGGACCTCGGGGGATTCACCCCTCCACTTT. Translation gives CASRRTSGDSPLHF.

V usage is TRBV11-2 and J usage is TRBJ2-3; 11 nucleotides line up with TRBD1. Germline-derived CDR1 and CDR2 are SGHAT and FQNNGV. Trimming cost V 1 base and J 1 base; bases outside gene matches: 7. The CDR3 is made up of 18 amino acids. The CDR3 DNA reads TGTGCCAGCAGCTTAGTGGCGGGGACAGGGGGGCGCACAGATACGCAGTATTTT. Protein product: CASSLVAGTGGRTDTQYF.

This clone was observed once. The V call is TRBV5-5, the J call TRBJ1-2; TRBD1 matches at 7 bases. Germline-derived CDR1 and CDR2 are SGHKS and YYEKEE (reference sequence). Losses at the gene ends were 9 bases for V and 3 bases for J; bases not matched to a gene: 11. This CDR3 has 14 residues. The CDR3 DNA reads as TGTGCCACGACAGGGTTCGGGCAGCACTATGGCTACACCTTC. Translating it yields CATTGFGQHYGYTF.

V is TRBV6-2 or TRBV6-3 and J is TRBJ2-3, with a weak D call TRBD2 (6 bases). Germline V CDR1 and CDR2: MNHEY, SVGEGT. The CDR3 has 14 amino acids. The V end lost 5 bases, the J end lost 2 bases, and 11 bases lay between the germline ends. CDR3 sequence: CASSPGDFTDTQYF. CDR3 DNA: TGTGCCAGCAGTCCGGGAGACTTCACAGATACGCAGTATTTT.